A single sample is the source of the 3 T cell receptor beta chains below, sequenced in a study of identical twins. MiXCR, run by TCRdb on the 5' RACE reads, gives a single entry per CDR3 protein. The table includes roughly 490,000 distinct CDR3 sequences, approximately 14% detected once. These data also featured in a second study, about yellow fever vaccine responses in identical twins.

Material: CD4+ T cells sorted from blood. The receptors come from a woman under 30 in good health.

The chain carries TRBV29-1 and TRBJ2-7; 8 bases match TRBD1. The CDR3 totals 13 residues. CDR1 is SQVTM, CDR2 ANQGSEA, per germline. J gave up 2 bases and V 4 bases, and 4 bases lay outside the gene matches. CDR3 coding DNA: TGCAGCGTTGGACAGGGGATTGCCTACGAGCAGTACTTC. This codes for CSVGQGIAYEQYF.

The rearrangement links TRBV7-8 to TRBJ2-2; D gene uncertain. The CDR3 sequence is 15 residues long. The V end was cut by 2 bases, the J end by 1 base, with 8 bases between. Germline CDR1 SGHVS, CDR2 FQNEAQ. CDR3 amino acids: CASSLLNENTGELFF. CDR3 in DNA: TGTGCCAGCAGCTTATTGAATGAGAACACCGGGGAGCTGTTTTTT.

This clonotype was counted at least ten times. The chain combines TRBV20-1 with TRBJ2-2, with no clear D. V was trimmed by 3 bases and J by 2 bases, leaving 7 bases between them. The CDR3 extends over 13 amino acids. The germline V gene encodes CDR1 DFQATT and CDR2 SNEGSKA (reference sequence). The CDR3 nucleotides read TGCAGTGCTAGGAAAAGTAACACCGGGGAGCTGTTTTTT. It is translated as CSARKSNTGELFF.